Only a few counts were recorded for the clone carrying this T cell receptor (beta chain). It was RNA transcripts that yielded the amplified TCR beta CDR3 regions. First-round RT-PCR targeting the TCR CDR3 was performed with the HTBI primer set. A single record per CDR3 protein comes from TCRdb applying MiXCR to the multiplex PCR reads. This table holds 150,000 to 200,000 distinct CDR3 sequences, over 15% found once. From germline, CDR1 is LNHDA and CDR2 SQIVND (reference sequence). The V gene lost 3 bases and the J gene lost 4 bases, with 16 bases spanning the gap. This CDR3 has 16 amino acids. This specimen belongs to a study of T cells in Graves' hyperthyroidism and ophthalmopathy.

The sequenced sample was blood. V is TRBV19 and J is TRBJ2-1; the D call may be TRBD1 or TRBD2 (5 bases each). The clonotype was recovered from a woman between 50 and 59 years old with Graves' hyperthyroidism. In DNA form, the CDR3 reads TGTGCCAGTAGTATGGGGGAGAATCCGTGGTACAATGAGCAGTTCTTC. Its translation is CASSMGENPWYNEQFF.